These 31 T cell receptor beta chains share one sample of origin, sequenced in a study of blood T cell repertoires in COVID-19. Profiling relied on immunoSEQ multiplex PCR, and the TCRdb table lists in-frame clones only, not all of them. Here the sample spans around 62,000 clones, just over 85% being singletons. The sequenced material came from peripheral blood. Receptors were obtained from a woman between 55 and 75 years old with COVID-19, enrolled during active disease.

This rearrangement joins TRBV3-1 (or the pseudogene TRBV3-2) to TRBJ1-5; 7 bases match TRBD1. Losses at the gene ends were 1 base for V and 3 bases for J; bases not matched to a gene: 3. There are 15 residues in the CDR3. Germline values: CDR1 LGHDT, CDR2 YNNKEL (reference sequence). Written as DNA, the CDR3 is TGTGCCAGCAGCCAAGCGGGACAGCCCAATCAGCCCCAGCATTTT. Translation gives CASSQAGQPNQPQHF.

The V and J genes are TRBV7-2 and TRBJ2-7, with unresolved D. The CDR3 has 12 residues. The germline V gene has CDR1 SGHTA and CDR2 FQGNSA. V was trimmed by 3 bases and J by 7 bases, leaving 10 bases between them. The CDR3 spells CASSFMGIEQYF. The CDR3 region has the DNA TGTGCCAGCAGCTTCATGGGCATTGAGCAGTACTTC.

This clone occurred a few times. The rearrangement uses TRBV7-9 and TRBJ2-3; 9 bases are a match to TRBD1. This CDR3 spans 16 amino acids. CDR1 and CDR2 from the germline V gene are SEHNR and FQNEAQ (reference sequence). V shed 5 bases, J shed 2 bases, and the junction held 8 bases outside the gene matches. CDR3 nucleotide sequence: TGTGCCAGCAGCCCCCGCGGACAGGGGATCACAGATACGCAGTATTTT. This translates into CASSPRGQGITDTQYF.

The chain couples TRBV4-1 to TRBJ1-2, with D perhaps TRBD1 (5 bases). This CDR3 spans 14 amino acids. The germline V gene encodes CDR1 MGHRA and CDR2 YSYEKL. Trimming shortened V by 0 bases and J by 3 bases, and 8 bases separated the two germline ends. CDR3 nucleotide sequence: TGCGCCAGCAGCCAAGACCGGGACTACTATGGCTACACCTTC. Translating gives CASSQDRDYYGYTF.

The rearrangement links TRBV7-2 to TRBJ1-1; no definite D call. V shed 0 bases and J shed 11 bases, with 16 bases lying between them. This CDR3 region has 14 residues. Germline V gives CDR1 SGHTA, CDR2 FQGNSA. The CDR3 bases are TGTGCCAGCAGCTTAGCTTGGAGCATACCAACGGCTTTCTTT. This codes for CASSLAWSIPTAFF.

V is TRBV9 and J is TRBJ2-3; D is undetermined. The V end was cut by 0 bases, the J end by 2 bases, with 4 bases between. This CDR3 spans 13 amino acids. Germline CDR1 SGDLS, CDR2 YYNGEE. CDR3: CASSVATTDTQYF. The DNA for the CDR3 is TGTGCCAGCAGCGTAGCTACCACAGATACGCAGTATTTT.

This chain uses TRBV4-3 with TRBJ1-3, with no clear D. The CDR3 is made up of 17 amino acids. The V gene's germline CDR1 is LGHNA and CDR2 YSLEER. Between the trimmed V and J ends, which lost 4 bases and 8 bases, there was a span of 24 bases. The CDR3 loop reads CASSPGGNLVFRHTIYF. The CDR3 DNA sequence: TGCGCCAGCAGCCCCGGAGGGAATCTAGTGTTTAGGCACACCATATATTTT.

V gene TRBV7-2 combines with J gene TRBJ2-2; 13 bases match TRBD2. Germline V gene data show CDR1 as SGHTA and CDR2 as FQGNSA. V was pared by 5 bases and J by 6 bases, with 3 bases of the junction left unmatched. The CDR3 consists of 15 residues. CDR3 region: CASSRTSGRPGELFF. CDR3 nucleotides: TGTGCCAGCAGCCGGACTAGCGGGAGACCCGGGGAGCTGTTTTTT.

The chain carries TRBV5-6 and TRBJ2-7, with 9 positions matching TRBD1. The CDR3 spans 14 residues. The germline CDR1 and CDR2 sequences are SGHDT and YYEEEE. V shed 4 bases, J shed 5 bases, and the junction held 7 bases outside the gene matches. CDR3 in amino acids: CASSLQGAPHEQYF. The CDR3 nucleotides read TGTGCCAGCAGCCTACAGGGGGCGCCCCACGAGCAGTACTTC. Based on the CDR3 plus reference TRBV5-6 and TRBJ2-7, the full variable domain is DAGVTQSPTHLIKTRGQQVTLRCSPKSGHDTVSWYQQALGQGPQFIFQYYEEEERQRGNFPDRFSGHQFPNYSSELNVNALLLGDSALYLCASSLQGAPHEQYFGPGTRLTVT.

The chain carries TRBV5-4 and TRBJ1-6; D might be TRBD1 (5 bases). Trimming removed 4 bases from V and 0 bases from J, with 11 bases in between. The CDR3 loop spans 16 amino acids. Germline V lookup: CDR1 SGHNT, CDR2 YYREEE (reference sequence). The CDR3 reads CASSARQSSYNSPLHF. CDR3 sequence (DNA): TGTGCCAGCAGCGCGCGACAGAGCTCCTATAATTCACCCCTCCACTTT.

The chain has TRBV5-6 and TRBJ2-1; possibly TRBD2 for D (5 bases). There are 16 residues in the CDR3. Germline lookup yields CDR1 SGHDT and CDR2 YYEEEE. V was trimmed by 4 bases and J by 4 bases, leaving 18 bases between them. The CDR3 sequence is CASSIRRTPPYNEQFF. In nucleotides, the CDR3 is TGTGCCAGCAGCATACGAAGGACTCCTCCTTACAATGAGCAGTTCTTC.

The chain has TRBV4-2 and TRBJ1-5, with D unclear. The germline V gene encodes CDR1 LGHNA and CDR2 YNFKEQ. The V end was cut by 4 bases, the J end by 4 bases, with 26 bases between. The CDR3 has 19 amino acids. The DNA of the CDR3 is TGTGCCAGCAGCCCGCCGACCCTCAGTCGGGTAGCCTTAAATCAGCCCCAGCATTTT. Translation gives CASSPPTLSRVALNQPQHF.

This chain connects TRBV6-5 to TRBJ2-7; no definite D call. In germline, CDR1 is MNHEY, CDR2 SVGAGI. The ends were cut back, 2 bases at V and 1 base at J, with 9 bases in the middle. This CDR3 spans 14 amino acids. The CDR3 coding sequence is TGTGCCAGCAGTTACGTTGCAGGTTCCTACGAGCAGTACTTC. Its translation: CASSYVAGSYEQYF.

This clone was observed a few times. This chain links TRBV11-2 with TRBJ2-2; TRBD2 might be the D (5 bases). This CDR3 is 14 amino acids long. V lost 5 bases and J 1 base, leaving 8 bases between the germline ends. Germline assignment: CDR1 SGHAT and CDR2 FQNNGV. The CDR3 here is CASSLAGNTGELFF. CDR3 DNA sequence: TGTGCCAGCAGCCTAGCAGGGAACACCGGGGAGCTGTTTTTT. The full variable domain, completed using reference TRBV11-2 and TRBJ2-2, is EAGVAQSPRYKIIEKRQSVAFWCNPISGHATLYWYQQILGQGPKLLIQFQNNGVVDDSQLPKDRFSAERLKGVDSTLKIQPAKLEDSAVYLCASSLAGNTGELFFGEGSRLTVL.

This clone was observed a handful of times. The rearrangement uses TRBV2 and TRBJ1-5; D call uncertain. Germline V gene sequence: CDR1 SNHLY, CDR2 FYNNEI. Trimming took 3 bases from V and 3 from J, leaving 9 bases between them. CDR3 length: 14 residues. This chain's CDR3 is CASSDAGYNQPQHF. CDR3 bases: TGTGCCAGCAGTGATGCGGGGTACAATCAGCCCCAGCATTTT.

The chain employs TRBV30 and TRBJ2-1; TRBD1 matches at 10 bases. The CDR3 has 15 residues. V lost 5 bases and J lost 1; bases outside the gene matches: 5. Germline V gene sequence: CDR1 GTSNPN, CDR2 SVGIG (reference sequence). CDR3 in DNA: TGTGCCTGGGGCGGGGGACAGGGGTCCTACAATGAGCAGTTCTTC. It translates to CAWGGGQGSYNEQFF.

The chain has TRBV7-9 and TRBJ2-1; D may be TRBD2 (5 bases). Germline V CDR1 and CDR2: SEHNR, FQNEAQ (reference sequence). The CDR3 totals 12 residues. Trimming took off 8 bases at V and 3 bases at J, with 8 bases between the two ends. The CDR3 here is CASQRNYNEQFF. In nucleotides, the CDR3 is TGTGCCAGCCAGCGGAACTACAATGAGCAGTTCTTC.

This clone was seen once. The chain has TRBV29-1 and TRBJ1-1; D is uncertain. Trimming stripped 7 bases from V and 3 bases from J, with 15 bases between. In germline, CDR1 is SQVTM, CDR2 ANQGSEA. The CDR3 runs 13 residues. In DNA, the CDR3 is TGCAGCGCCCGCGGGATGTTGGACACTGAAGCTTTCTTT. Its translation is CSARGMLDTEAFF.

This clone appeared a few times. V is TRBV5-1 and J is TRBJ2-1; the match to TRBD2 covers 8 bases. J gave up 6 bases and V 0 bases, and 8 bases lay outside the gene matches. CDR3 length: 16 residues. Germline CDR1 SGHRS, CDR2 YFSETQ. Written as DNA, the CDR3 is TGCGCCAGCAGCTTGGGTGGACTAGCTGTGGCCAATGAGCAGTTCTTC. Translation gives CASSLGGLAVANEQFF.

The genes are TRBV9 and TRBJ2-1; 8 nucleotides agree with TRBD1. Trimming took 1 base from V and 3 from J; bases not matched to a gene: 6. This CDR3 comprises 16 residues. Germline lookup yields CDR1 SGDLS and CDR2 YYNGEE. DNA for the CDR3: TGTGCCAGCAGCGTATTCTCGGGACAGGACTACAATGAGCAGTTCTTC. It is translated as CASSVFSGQDYNEQFF.

The chain has TRBV29-1 and TRBJ2-3, with D perhaps matching TRBD2 (5 bases). The CDR3 loop spans 11 amino acids. Germline-derived CDR1 and CDR2 are SQVTM and ANQGSEA. V gave up 4 bases and J gave up 6 bases, with 8 bases separating them. The CDR3 here is CSVVQRDTQYF. The CDR3 region has the DNA TGCAGCGTTGTCCAGCGGGATACGCAGTATTTT.

The V call is TRBV5-1, the J call TRBJ2-1; a possible D gene is TRBD2 (5 bases). Trimming shortened V by 1 base and J by 5 bases, and 22 bases separated the two germline ends. This CDR3 is 18 amino acids long. Per germline, CDR1 SGHRS and CDR2 YFSETQ. The CDR3 reads CASSLSAARRVSNNEQFF. CDR3 nucleotides: TGCGCCAGCAGCTTGTCCGCCGCGCGGCGGGTGAGTAACAATGAGCAGTTCTTC.

This chain links TRBV5-5 with TRBJ1-2; a weak D match, TRBD1 (6 bases). Germline CDR1 is SGHKS and CDR2 is YYEKEE (reference sequence). Trimming left V 2 bases short and J 0 bases short, with 11 bases between. The CDR3 spans 15 residues. CDR3 in DNA: TGTGCCAGCAGCTTATGGACAGCCGCTAACTATGGCTACACCTTC. Translated: CASSLWTAANYGYTF.

This clone appeared once. The chain has TRBV3-1 (or the pseudogene TRBV3-2) and TRBJ2-3, with 11 positions matching TRBD2. This CDR3 spans 16 amino acids. The germline V gene has CDR1 LGHDT and CDR2 YNNKEL (reference sequence). V was clipped by 1 base and J by 6 bases; unmatched bases: 6. The CDR3 here is CASSQGSGGVADTQYF. The CDR3 nucleotides read TGTGCCAGCAGCCAAGGTAGCGGGGGGGTGGCGGATACGCAGTATTTT.

The rearrangement links TRBV15 to TRBJ1-5, with D perhaps matching TRBD1 (5 bases). Germline V CDR1 and CDR2: LNHNV, YYDKDF (reference sequence). The CDR3 is made up of 14 amino acids. The V and J ends lost 3 bases and 4 bases respectively, with 10 bases between them. The CDR3 nucleotides read TGTGCCACCAGCAGTGACAGAATAAATCAGCCCCAGCATTTT. It encodes CATSSDRINQPQHF.

The V gene is TRBV10-2, the J gene TRBJ1-5; D remains ambiguous. The CDR3 has 13 amino acids. V lost 3 bases and J 7 bases, leaving 10 bases between the germline ends. CDR1 is WSHSY, CDR2 SAAADI, per germline. As DNA, the CDR3 is TGCGCCAGCAGTGACGAGGGCGGACAGCCCCAGCATTTT. It codes for CASSDEGGQPQHF.

The gene calls are TRBV18 and TRBJ1-2; maybe TRBD1 (6 bases). Trimming removed 5 bases at V and 3 bases at J, with 10 bases between. Germline loops: CDR1 KGHSH, CDR2 LQKENI. This CDR3 has 13 residues. In DNA form, the CDR3 reads TGTGCCAGCTCATCGGGACAAGACTATGGCTACACCTTC. The encoded protein is CASSSGQDYGYTF.

The rearrangement links TRBV11-2 to TRBJ2-3; TRBD2 agrees at 12 bases. The V segment lost 8 bases and the J segment 5 bases; nucleotides outside the gene matches: 2. The CDR3 loop spans 13 amino acids. CDR1 and CDR2 (germline): SGHAT, FQNNGV. The CDR3 is CASLTSGRDTQYF. CDR3 coding DNA: TGTGCCAGCTTGACTAGCGGGAGAGATACGCAGTATTTT.

The rearrangement uses TRBV30 and TRBJ1-2; 9 nucleotides match TRBD1. The CDR3 runs to 11 residues. Germline CDR1 reads GTSNPN; CDR2 reads SVGIG (reference sequence). The CDR3 loop reads CVGQGQGGYTF. The DNA of the CDR3 is TGTGTCGGACAGGGGCAGGGAGGCTACACCTTC. The complete variable domain, with remaining parts taken from reference TRBV30 and TRBJ1-2, reads SQTIHQWPATLVQPVGSPLSLECTVEGTSNPNLYWYRQAAGRGLQLLFYSVGIGQISSEVPQNLSASRPQDRQFILSSKKLLLSDSGFYLCVGQGQGGYTFGSGTRLTVV.

CDR3 coding DNA: TGTGCCAGCAGTTTTTACCATCCTAGCGGGAGCACAGGTGAGCAGTTCTTC. Translating gives CASSFYHPSGSTGEQFF. V is TRBV28 and J is TRBJ2-1, with TRBD2 identical over 10 bases. After removal of 3 bases from V and 9 bases from J, the junction contained 14 bases not matched to a gene. The CDR3 consists of 17 residues. CDR1 is MDHEN, CDR2 SYDVKM, per germline.

The J gene is TRBJ1-1, the V gene TRBV5-1, with D maybe TRBD1 (5 bases). Germline V lookup: CDR1 SGHRS, CDR2 YFSETQ. The CDR3 is 14 residues long. Between the trimmed V and J ends, which lost 2 bases and 4 bases, there was a span of 12 bases. The CDR3 is CASSLSGGSTEAFF. CDR3 sequence (DNA): TGCGCCAGCAGCTTATCCGGGGGAAGCACTGAAGCTTTCTTT.